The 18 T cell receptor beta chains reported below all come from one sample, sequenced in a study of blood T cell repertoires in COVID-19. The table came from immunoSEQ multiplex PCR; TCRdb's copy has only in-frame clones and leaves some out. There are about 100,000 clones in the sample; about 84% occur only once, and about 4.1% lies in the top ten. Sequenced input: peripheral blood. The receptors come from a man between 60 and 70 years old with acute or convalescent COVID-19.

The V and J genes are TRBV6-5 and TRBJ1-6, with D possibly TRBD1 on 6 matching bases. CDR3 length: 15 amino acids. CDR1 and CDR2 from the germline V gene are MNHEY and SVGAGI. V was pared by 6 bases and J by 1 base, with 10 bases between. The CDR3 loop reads CASRPGESYNSPLHF. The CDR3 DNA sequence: TGTGCCAGCAGGCCAGGGGAATCCTATAATTCACCCCTCCACTTT.

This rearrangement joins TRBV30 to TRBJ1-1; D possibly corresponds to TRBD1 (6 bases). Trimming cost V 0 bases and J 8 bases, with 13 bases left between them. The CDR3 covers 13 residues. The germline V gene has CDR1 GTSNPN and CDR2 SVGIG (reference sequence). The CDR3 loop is CAWSVRGGQEAFF. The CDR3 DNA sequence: TGTGCCTGGAGTGTACGAGGGGGACAAGAAGCTTTCTTT. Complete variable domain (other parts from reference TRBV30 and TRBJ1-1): SQTIHQWPATLVQPVGSPLSLECTVEGTSNPNLYWYRQAAGRGLQLLFYSVGIGQISSEVPQNLSASRPQDRQFILSSKKLLLSDSGFYLCAWSVRGGQEAFFGQGTRLTVV.

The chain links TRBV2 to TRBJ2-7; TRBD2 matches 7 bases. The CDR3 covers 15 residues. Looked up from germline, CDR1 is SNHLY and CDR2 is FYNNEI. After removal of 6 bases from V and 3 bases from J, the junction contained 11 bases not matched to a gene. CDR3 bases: TGTGCCAGCAGCGGCGGAGGGGCGGGAGTCTACGAGCAGTACTTC. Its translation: CASSGGGAGVYEQYF.

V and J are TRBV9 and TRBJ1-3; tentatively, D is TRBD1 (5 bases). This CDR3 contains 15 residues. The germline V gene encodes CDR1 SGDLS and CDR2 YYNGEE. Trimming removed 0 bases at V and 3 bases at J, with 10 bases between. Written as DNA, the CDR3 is TGTGCCAGCAGCGTAGCGGGCAGGGATGGAAACACCATATATTTT. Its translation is CASSVAGRDGNTIYF.

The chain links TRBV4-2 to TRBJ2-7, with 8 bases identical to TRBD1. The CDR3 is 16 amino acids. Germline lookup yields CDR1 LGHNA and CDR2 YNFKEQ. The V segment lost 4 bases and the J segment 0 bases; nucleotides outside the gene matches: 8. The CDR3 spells CASSPLDRGSSYEQYF. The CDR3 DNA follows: TGTGCCAGCAGCCCCCTTGACAGGGGTTCCTCCTACGAGCAGTACTTC.

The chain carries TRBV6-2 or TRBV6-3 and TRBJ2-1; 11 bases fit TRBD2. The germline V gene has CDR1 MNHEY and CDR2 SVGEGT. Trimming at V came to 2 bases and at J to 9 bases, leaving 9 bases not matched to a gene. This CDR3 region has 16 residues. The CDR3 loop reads CASSYRLAGGPREQFF. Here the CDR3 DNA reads TGTGCCAGCAGTTACCGGTTAGCGGGAGGGCCCCGTGAGCAGTTCTTC.

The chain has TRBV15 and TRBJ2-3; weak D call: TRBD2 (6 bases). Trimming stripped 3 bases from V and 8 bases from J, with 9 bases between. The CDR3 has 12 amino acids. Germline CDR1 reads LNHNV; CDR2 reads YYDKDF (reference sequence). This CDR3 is CATSRLGGTQYF. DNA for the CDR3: TGTGCCACCAGCAGGTTGGGAGGTACGCAGTATTTT. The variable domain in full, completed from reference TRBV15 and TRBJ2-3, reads DAMVIQNPRYQVTQFGKPVTLSCSQTLNHNVMYWYQQKSSQAPKLLFHYYDKDFNNEADTPDNFQSRRPNTSFCFLDIRSPGLGDTAMYLCATSRLGGTQYFGPGTRLTVL.

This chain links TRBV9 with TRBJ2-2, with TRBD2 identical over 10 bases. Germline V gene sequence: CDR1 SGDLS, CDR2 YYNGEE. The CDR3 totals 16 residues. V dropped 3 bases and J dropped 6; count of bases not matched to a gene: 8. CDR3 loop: CASSDKLAGFAGELFF. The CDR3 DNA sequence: TGTGCCAGCAGCGACAAACTAGCGGGATTCGCCGGGGAGCTGTTTTTT.

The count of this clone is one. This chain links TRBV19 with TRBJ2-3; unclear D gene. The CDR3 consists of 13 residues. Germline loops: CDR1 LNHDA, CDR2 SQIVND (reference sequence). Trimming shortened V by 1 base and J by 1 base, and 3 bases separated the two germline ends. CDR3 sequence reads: CASSIAGTDTQYF. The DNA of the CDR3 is TGTGCCAGTAGTATAGCCGGCACAGATACGCAGTATTTT.

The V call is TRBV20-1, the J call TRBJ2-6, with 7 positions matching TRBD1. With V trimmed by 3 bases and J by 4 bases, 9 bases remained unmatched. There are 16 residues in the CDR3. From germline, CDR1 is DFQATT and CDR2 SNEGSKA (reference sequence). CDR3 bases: TGCAGTGCTAGTCAAGGGGGCGCGACGGGGGCCAACGTCCTGACTTTC. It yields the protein CSASQGGATGANVLTF.

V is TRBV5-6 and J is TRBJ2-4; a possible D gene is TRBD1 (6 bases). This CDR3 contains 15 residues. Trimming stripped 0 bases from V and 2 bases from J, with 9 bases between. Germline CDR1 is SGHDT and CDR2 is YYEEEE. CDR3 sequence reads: CASSLVQGSKNIQYF. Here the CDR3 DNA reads TGTGCCAGCAGCTTGGTGCAGGGGTCCAAAAACATTCAGTACTTC.

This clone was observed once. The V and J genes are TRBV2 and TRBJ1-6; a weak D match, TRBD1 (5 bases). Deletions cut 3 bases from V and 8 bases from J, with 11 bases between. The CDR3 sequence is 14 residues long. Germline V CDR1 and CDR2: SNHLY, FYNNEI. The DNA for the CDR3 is TGTGCCAGCAGTGAGACGGGGGTAGATTCACCCCTCCACTTT. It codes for CASSETGVDSPLHF. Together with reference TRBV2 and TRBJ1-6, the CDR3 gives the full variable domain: EPEVTQTPSHQVTQMGQEVILRCVPISNHLYFYWYRQILGQKVEFLVSFYNNEISEKSEIFDDQFSVERPDGSNFTLKIRSTKLEDSAMYFCASSETGVDSPLHFGNGTRLTVT.

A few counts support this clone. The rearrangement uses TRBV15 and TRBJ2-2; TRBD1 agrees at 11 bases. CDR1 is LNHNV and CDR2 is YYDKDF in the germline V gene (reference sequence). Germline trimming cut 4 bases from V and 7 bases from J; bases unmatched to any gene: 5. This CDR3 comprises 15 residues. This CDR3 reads CATSTDRGQDGELFF. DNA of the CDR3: TGTGCCACCAGCACGGACAGGGGGCAGGACGGGGAGCTGTTTTTT.

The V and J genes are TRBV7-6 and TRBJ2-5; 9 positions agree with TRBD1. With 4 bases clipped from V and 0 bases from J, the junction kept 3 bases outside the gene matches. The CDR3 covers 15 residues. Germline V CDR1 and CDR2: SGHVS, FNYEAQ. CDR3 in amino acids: CASSSTGGYQETQYF. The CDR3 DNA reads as TGTGCCAGCAGCTCGACAGGGGGTTACCAAGAGACCCAGTACTTC.

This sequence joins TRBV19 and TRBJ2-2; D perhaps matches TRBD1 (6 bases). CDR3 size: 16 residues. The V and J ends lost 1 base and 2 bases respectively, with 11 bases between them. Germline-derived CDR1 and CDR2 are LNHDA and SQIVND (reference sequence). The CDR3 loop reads CASSIGIRGNTGELFF. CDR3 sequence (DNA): TGTGCCAGTAGTATAGGGATCAGGGGAAACACCGGGGAGCTGTTTTTT. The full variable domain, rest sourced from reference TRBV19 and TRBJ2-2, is DGGITQSPKYLFRKEGQNVTLSCEQNLNHDAMYWYRQDPGQGLRLIYYSQIVNDFQKGDIAEGYSVSREKKESFPLTVTSAQKNPTAFYLCASSIGIRGNTGELFFGEGSRLTVL.

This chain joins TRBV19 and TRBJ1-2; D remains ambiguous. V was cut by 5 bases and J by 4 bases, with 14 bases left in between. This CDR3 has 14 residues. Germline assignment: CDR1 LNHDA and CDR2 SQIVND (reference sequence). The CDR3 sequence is CASSQTPRGYGYTF. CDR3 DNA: TGTGCCAGTAGTCAGACCCCCCGGGGCTATGGCTACACCTTC.

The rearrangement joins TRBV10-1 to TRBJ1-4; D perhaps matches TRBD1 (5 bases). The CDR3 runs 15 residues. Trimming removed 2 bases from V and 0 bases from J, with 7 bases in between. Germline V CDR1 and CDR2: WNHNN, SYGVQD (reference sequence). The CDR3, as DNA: TGCGCCAGCAGTGAGGGGGCTGCAACTAATGAAAAACTGTTTTTT. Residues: CASSEGAATNEKLFF.

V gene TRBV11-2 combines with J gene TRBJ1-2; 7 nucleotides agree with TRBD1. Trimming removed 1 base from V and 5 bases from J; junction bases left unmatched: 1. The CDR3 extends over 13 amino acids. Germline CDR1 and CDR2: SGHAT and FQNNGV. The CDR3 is CASSLATGYGYTF. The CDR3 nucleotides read TGTGCCAGCAGCTTAGCGACAGGGTATGGCTACACCTTC.